The 31 T cell receptor beta chains presented below share a single source sample, sequenced in a study of shared clonotypes between healthy human individuals. The assay was immunoSEQ multiplex PCR, and TCRdb's table has in-frame clones only and misses some. Of some 2.4 million clones listed, 93% are singletons. Sequencing used naive CD4+ T cells from PBMCs. Subset reported: CD45RA+ positively selected. The receptors stem from a man in his late teens or twenties in good health. Some clones in this sample may be carry-over from other donors' samples.

The chain uses TRBV27 and TRBJ2-4; TRBD1 might be the D (5 bases). Germline CDR1 MNHEY, CDR2 SMNVEV (reference sequence). The CDR3 sequence is 15 residues long. The V end was cut by 3 bases, the J end by 0 bases, with 9 bases between. Written as DNA, the CDR3 is TGTGCCAGCAGTTTCGACAGCCTAGCCAAAAACATTCAGTACTTC. Residues: CASSFDSLAKNIQYF.

The genes are TRBV7-2 and TRBJ1-2; D is unclear. CDR1 is SGHTA, CDR2 FQGNSA, per germline. This CDR3 spans 12 amino acids. V was cut by 7 bases and J by 8 bases, with 14 bases left in between. CDR3 nucleotide sequence: TGTGCCAGCACTCCAACCCATGCGGGCTACACCTTC. This gives the protein CASTPTHAGYTF. The full variable domain, completed using reference TRBV7-2 and TRBJ1-2, is GAGVSQSPSNKVTEKGKDVELRCDPISGHTALYWYRQSLGQGLEFLIYFQGNSAPDKSGLPSDRFSAERTGGSVSTLTIQRTQQEDSAVYLCASTPTHAGYTFGSGTRLTVV.

This clone was observed once. J is TRBJ2-3 and V is TRBV7-2, with 7 bases identical to TRBD2. Trimming at V came to 6 bases and at J to 1 base, leaving 4 bases not matched to a gene. The CDR3 is made up of 14 amino acids. Germline V CDR1 and CDR2: SGHTA, FQGNSA. CDR3 nucleotide sequence: TGTGCCAGCAGTTATCGGGAGGGCACAGATACGCAGTATTTT. Translated, it gives CASSYREGTDTQYF.

The chain links TRBV28 to TRBJ1-3; TRBD1 is a possible D gene (6 bases). Trimming cost V 5 bases and J 4 bases, with 18 bases left between them. Germline V lookup: CDR1 MDHEN, CDR2 SYDVKM. This CDR3 has 16 residues. CDR3 coding DNA: TGTGCCAGCAGTACCCCCGGCCGGGGGGCGGGAAACACCATATATTTT. It specifies CASSTPGRGAGNTIYF.

The J gene is TRBJ2-2, the V gene TRBV28; D might be TRBD1 or TRBD2, each matching 5 bases. V was trimmed by 2 bases and J by 6 bases, leaving 7 bases between them. CDR3 length: 13 residues. Per germline, CDR1 MDHEN and CDR2 SYDVKM. The CDR3 protein is CASSLRGPGELFF. The CDR3 region has the DNA TGTGCCAGCAGTTTAAGGGGACCCGGGGAGCTGTTTTTT. The whole variable domain, filled in from reference TRBV28 and TRBJ2-2, reads DVKVTQSSRYLVKRTGEKVFLECVQDMDHENMFWYRQDPGLGLRLIYFSYDVKMKEKGDIPEGYSVSREKKERFSLILESASTNQTSMYLCASSLRGPGELFFGEGSRLTVL.

The chain recombines TRBV5-1 with TRBJ1-2, with 8 bases identical to TRBD1. Per the germline V gene, CDR1 is SGHRS and CDR2 is YFSETQ. CDR3 length: 14 residues. After removal of 3 bases from V and 2 bases from J, the junction contained 3 bases not matched to a gene. As DNA, the CDR3 is TGCGCCAGCAGCTGGGACAGGCGAAACTATGGCTACACCTTC. This translates into CASSWDRRNYGYTF.

The V gene is TRBV5-4, the J gene TRBJ2-7; the D call may be TRBD1 or TRBD2 (5 bases each). Deletions cut 4 bases from V and 0 bases from J, with 17 bases between. Germline values: CDR1 SGHNT, CDR2 YYREEE (reference sequence). The CDR3 runs 16 residues. The CDR3 is CASSPGRDVTSYEQYF. The CDR3 coding sequence is TGTGCCAGCAGCCCGGGCCGGGACGTAACCTCCTACGAGCAGTACTTC.

On this clone: This CDR3 is also generated by other DNA sequences in the sample. The rearrangement joins TRBV5-1 to TRBJ2-5; 8 bases align to TRBD2. The CDR3 loop spans 15 amino acids. Germline-derived CDR1 and CDR2 are SGHRS and YFSETQ. V lost 1 base, J lost 2 bases, and 4 bases stayed unmatched. This CDR3 reads CASSLTGTSQETQYF. The CDR3 DNA follows: TGCGCCAGCAGCTTGACCGGGACTAGTCAAGAGACCCAGTACTTC.

The rearrangement uses TRBV4-2 and TRBJ1-2, with TRBD1 matching 12 bases. V was clipped by 5 bases and J by 8 bases; unmatched bases: 6. Germline V gene data show CDR1 as LGHNA and CDR2 as YNFKEQ. This CDR3 is 14 amino acids long. CDR3 sequence: CASSLTGQGAGYTF. DNA of the CDR3: TGTGCCAGCAGCTTGACGGGACAGGGGGCCGGCTACACCTTC.

The chain has TRBV11-2 and TRBJ1-3, with a weak D call TRBD1 (6 bases). V shed 3 bases and J shed 5 bases, with 11 bases lying between them. Germline CDR1 reads SGHAT; CDR2 reads FQNNGV. There are 14 residues in the CDR3. CDR3 bases: TGTGCCAGCAGCTTCAAGGGGGGTAGAAACACCATATATTTT. It encodes CASSFKGGRNTIYF.

V usage is TRBV6-1 and J usage is TRBJ2-7; TRBD1 matches at 12 bases. V was clipped by 5 bases and J by 6 bases; unmatched bases: 8. The CDR3 runs 15 residues. CDR1 and CDR2 from the germline V gene are MNHNS and SASEGT. The CDR3 region has the DNA TGTGCCAGCAGTACCCCCGGGACAGGGGGCGGCGAGCAGTACTTC. It codes for CASSTPGTGGGEQYF.

This chain uses TRBV30 with TRBJ2-1, with 8 bases identical to TRBD2. Germline loops: CDR1 GTSNPN, CDR2 SVGIG (reference sequence). V dropped 2 bases and J dropped 1; count of bases not matched to a gene: 4. This CDR3 region has 15 residues. This CDR3 is CAWSPIAGSYNEQFF. The CDR3 region has the DNA TGTGCCTGGAGTCCAATAGCGGGATCCTACAATGAGCAGTTCTTC.

The chain uses TRBV5-4 and TRBJ2-2; TRBD1 matches 9 bases. V lost 3 bases, J lost 0 bases, and 0 bases stayed unmatched. Per the germline V gene, CDR1 is SGHNT and CDR2 is YYREEE (reference sequence). CDR3 length equals 15 residues. As DNA, the CDR3 is TGTGCCAGCAGCTGGGACAGGGCGAACACCGGGGAGCTGTTTTTT. Translating it yields CASSWDRANTGELFF.

This clone was observed once. The V gene is TRBV27, the J gene TRBJ1-2; 10 bases are shared with TRBD1. Germline V gene sequence: CDR1 MNHEY, CDR2 SMNVEV (reference sequence). The CDR3 length is 15 residues. The V segment lost 5 bases and the J segment 8 bases; nucleotides outside the gene matches: 11. CDR3 DNA sequence: TGTGCCAGCAGTCCGGGACAGGGGCTCTGGGGAGGCTACACCTTC. It encodes CASSPGQGLWGGYTF.

The genes are TRBV7-2 and TRBJ1-5; 8 bases are a match to TRBD1. The V gene end was trimmed by 3 bases and the J gene end by 3 bases; junction bases not matched to a gene: 4. Germline CDR1 SGHTA, CDR2 FQGNSA. This CDR3 has 15 amino acids. The CDR3 sequence: CASSFGTGTNQPQHF. CDR3 nucleotide sequence: TGTGCCAGCAGCTTCGGGACAGGAACCAATCAGCCCCAGCATTTT.

The chain links TRBV18 to TRBJ1-4, with TRBD1 as a possible D gene (5 bases). With 3 bases removed from V and 4 bases from J, the gap between germline ends came to 15 bases. CDR1 KGHSH and CDR2 LQKENI come from the germline V gene. This CDR3 contains 16 residues. The CDR3 sequence is CASSPYGRGLNEKLFF. Written as DNA, the CDR3 is TGTGCCAGCTCACCGTATGGGCGGGGACTTAATGAAAAACTGTTTTTT.

V usage is TRBV11-2 and J usage is TRBJ2-2; 7 nucleotides agree with TRBD2. The CDR3 extends over 14 amino acids. CDR1 and CDR2 from the germline V gene are SGHAT and FQNNGV. The ends lost 5 bases at V and 6 bases at J; junction bases unmatched: 6. The CDR3 protein is CASSPDREAGELFF. CDR3 bases: TGTGCCAGCAGCCCTGACCGGGAGGCCGGGGAGCTGTTTTTT.

This sequence joins TRBV10-3 and TRBJ2-4; 12 bases match TRBD2. The CDR3 contains 19 residues. Germline V CDR1 and CDR2: ENHRY, SYGVKD. V shed 0 bases, J shed 0 bases, and the junction held 6 bases outside the gene matches. The CDR3 loop is CAISESSGTSGLAKNIQYF. The CDR3 DNA reads as TGTGCCATCAGTGAGTCATCCGGGACTAGCGGGCTAGCCAAAAACATTCAGTACTTC.

Points on this clone: The same CDR3 arises from other DNA sequences in this sample as well. This chain connects TRBV5-1 to TRBJ2-3; D is possibly TRBD2 (6 bases). This CDR3 comprises 14 residues. CDR1 SGHRS and CDR2 YFSETQ come from the germline V gene. Trimming took 4 bases from V and 4 from J, leaving 13 bases between them. The CDR3 sequence: CASSQGLGADTQYF. CDR3 in DNA: TGCGCCAGCAGCCAGGGACTCGGTGCAGATACGCAGTATTTT. The full variable domain, with the rest looked up from reference TRBV5-1 and TRBJ2-3, is KAGVTQTPRYLIKTRGQQVTLSCSPISGHRSVSWYQQTPGQGLQFLFEYFSETQRNKGNFPGRFSGRQFSNSRSEMNVSTLELGDSALYLCASSQGLGADTQYFGPGTRLTVL.

The chain is built from TRBV10-3 and TRBJ1-3; TRBD1 might be the D (5 bases). The CDR3 consists of 16 residues. Between the trimmed V and J ends, which lost 3 bases and 0 bases, there was a span of 12 bases. Germline-derived CDR1 and CDR2 are ENHRY and SYGVKD. The CDR3: CAISEKGQSSGNTIYF. CDR3 DNA sequence: TGTGCCATCAGTGAAAAGGGGCAGAGCTCTGGAAACACCATATATTTT.

This clone has just a few counts. The gene calls are TRBV6-1 and TRBJ1-1, with 9 positions matching TRBD1. This CDR3 region has 13 residues. After removal of 6 bases from V and 7 bases from J, the junction contained 6 bases not matched to a gene. Germline assignment: CDR1 MNHNS and CDR2 SASEGT. This chain's CDR3 is CASRATGGDEAFF. CDR3 coding DNA: TGTGCCAGCAGAGCGACAGGGGGAGATGAAGCTTTCTTT.

V usage is TRBV5-4 and J usage is TRBJ1-3; D is ambiguous. Germline V gives CDR1 SGHNT, CDR2 YYREEE (reference sequence). Trimming took 0 bases from V and 0 from J, leaving 10 bases between them. The CDR3 is 16 amino acids. The CDR3 DNA reads as TGTGCCAGCAGCTTGGATTCAGCCGTCTCTGGAAACACCATATATTTT. Translating it yields CASSLDSAVSGNTIYF.

The genes are TRBV28 and TRBJ2-1; D perhaps matches TRBD2 (6 bases). The CDR3 extends over 17 amino acids. Germline values: CDR1 MDHEN, CDR2 SYDVKM. V was cut by 7 bases and J by 2 bases, with 21 bases left in between. CDR3 sequence (DNA): TGTGCCAGCATTACGGGCGGGGCAAGGGCGGCCTACAATGAGCAGTTCTTC. It specifies CASITGGARAAYNEQFF.

The genes are TRBV7-2 and TRBJ2-1; 11 bases map to TRBD2. The ends lost 5 bases at V and 4 bases at J; junction bases unmatched: 7. Germline V gene data show CDR1 as SGHTA and CDR2 as FQGNSA. This CDR3 contains 16 residues. CDR3 loop: CASSGILAGVYNEQFF. CDR3 DNA sequence: TGTGCCAGCAGCGGGATACTAGCGGGAGTATACAATGAGCAGTTCTTC.

The rearrangement links TRBV4-2 to TRBJ2-7; 10 bases line up with TRBD2. CDR1 is LGHNA and CDR2 is YNFKEQ in the germline V gene. The ends lost 5 bases at V and 1 base at J; junction bases unmatched: 14. The CDR3 is 18 residues long. CDR3 residues: CASSEKRASGGISYEQYF. Here the CDR3 DNA reads TGTGCCAGCAGCGAAAAGCGGGCTAGCGGGGGTATTTCCTACGAGCAGTACTTC.

The chain joins TRBV28 to TRBJ1-2; 9 bases are shared with TRBD1. CDR1 is MDHEN, CDR2 SYDVKM, per germline. With 10 bases clipped from V and 4 bases from J, the junction kept 10 bases outside the gene matches. There are 14 residues in the CDR3. CDR3 bases: TGTGCCACAACGACGGACAGGGGAACCTATGGCTACACCTTC. Protein sequence: CATTTDRGTYGYTF.

The V call is TRBV5-1, the J call TRBJ2-5; TRBD1 matches 7 bases. Germline V lookup: CDR1 SGHRS, CDR2 YFSETQ. The CDR3 length is 14 residues. J gave up 5 bases and V 3 bases, and 7 bases lay outside the gene matches. DNA of the CDR3: TGCGCCAGCAGCTGGAGAGGGGGCGGGGAGACCCAGTACTTC. Translated: CASSWRGGGETQYF.

This chain joins TRBV2 and TRBJ1-4; a possible D gene is TRBD1 (5 bases). The germline V gene has CDR1 SNHLY and CDR2 FYNNEI. The CDR3 runs 14 residues. The V end was cut by 6 bases, the J end by 8 bases, with 16 bases between. The CDR3 sequence: CASRWMGQKEKLFF. CDR3 nucleotide sequence: TGTGCCAGCAGGTGGATGGGGCAGAAAGAAAAACTGTTTTTT.

This rearrangement joins TRBV7-9 to TRBJ2-2; tentatively, D is TRBD2 (5 bases). This CDR3 region has 16 residues. Germline V gives CDR1 SEHNR, CDR2 FQNEAQ (reference sequence). V shed 6 bases and J shed 0 bases, with 14 bases lying between them. DNA for the CDR3: TGTGCCAGCAGGAGCCTAAGCGGAGCGAACACCGGGGAGCTGTTTTTT. Amino acid sequence: CASRSLSGANTGELFF.

The chain combines TRBV7-9 with TRBJ1-3, with D tentatively TRBD1 (5 bases). Germline CDR1 and CDR2: SEHNR and FQNEAQ (reference sequence). CDR3 length equals 16 residues. V was clipped by 1 base and J by 0 bases, with 10 bases between them. For the CDR3, the DNA is TGTGCCAGCAGCTTAGTGGGGGGACCCTCTGGAAACACCATATATTTT. Its protein product is CASSLVGGPSGNTIYF.

The J gene is TRBJ1-4, the V gene TRBV29-1; D possibly corresponds to TRBD1 (6 bases). This CDR3 spans 13 amino acids. Germline CDR1 reads SQVTM; CDR2 reads ANQGSEA. Trimming took 4 bases from V and 6 from J, leaving 12 bases between them. DNA for the CDR3: TGCAGCGTTGTTTCACAGGGCGATGAAAAACTGTTTTTT. Its translation: CSVVSQGDEKLFF.